This T cell receptor beta chain was sequenced in a study of cytomegalovirus exposure and HLA in healthy donors. Overall study findings and caveats: Clonal expansion was found to be greater in HLA-associated TCR beta chains than in equally common others in a later analysis.

In the PCR, 60 Vbeta and 13 Jbeta primers were used. Clones were sequenced by immunoSEQ multiplex PCR, and TCRdb holds only the in-frame ones, with some missing. Here the sample spans 200,000 to 250,000 clones, 81% being singletons. A note on this clone: The antigen remains unidentified.

Germline V lookup: CDR1 SGHTA, CDR2 FQGTGA. The CDR3 runs 14 residues. Between the trimmed V and J ends, which lost 2 bases and 5 bases, there was a span of 12 bases. The sequenced sample was PBMCs. This chain connects TRBV7-3 to TRBJ1-1, with D hard to call. The sequence was obtained from a woman between 55 and 75 years old in good health and CMV-seropositive. The CDR3 DNA reads TGTGCCAGCAGCTTAGGGCCCGGAGGGACTGAAGCTTTCTTT. It yields the protein CASSLGPGGTEAFF.